This T cell receptor (beta chain) was profiled in a study of T cells expressing NK-cell markers (dated by TCRdb to about 2020). In the study overall: TCR beta-chain repertoires were profiled in sorted CD3+CD56+NKG2C+, CD3+CD56+NKG2C- and CD3+CD56-NKG2C+ T-cell subsets from several donors. Among the eight sequenced donors, only one was HCMV-seronegative, while the other seven were HCMV-seropositive. All eight donors whose samples were sequenced were randomly selected healthy volunteers, three of them men and five women. Illumina HiSeq 2000/2500, MiSeq or NextSeq was used to sequence libraries as 2 x 150 bp reads.

The germline V gene encodes CDR1 SGDLS and CDR2 YYNGEE. The CDR3, from cysteine to phenylalanine, totals 17 residues. No DNA appears here. Instrument on record: Illumina HiSeq 2000. TCR beta cDNA libraries were prepared using 5'RACE template switching, which introduced a universal primer site and unique molecular identifiers. cDNA synthesis was primed from the TCR beta constant segment and was followed by two successive PCR amplification steps. In the source study's methods: Reads were demultiplexed and grouped by UMI with MIGEC, and clonotypes were assembled and quantified with MiTCR. Only TCR cDNA sequences supported by at least two reads were kept to exclude erroneous sequences. The tcR package was used for downstream repertoire analysis, and clonotypes were matched across fractions by CDR3 nucleotide sequence plus V segment. Antigen specificity was annotated against VDJdb with VDJmatch, allowing one amino acid substitution in CDR3. TCRdb reprocessed the reads into one record per CDR3 protein sequence, lacking DNA. The authors' filters were not applied to this entry. The table for this sample shows roughly 160,000 distinct CDR3 sequences. Under 20% of the sample is taken by the ten largest.

To determine HCMV serostatus, a commercial ELISA kit was used to detect HCMV-specific IgG in serum. Peripheral blood mononuclear cells were isolated from blood by Ficoll density gradient centrifugation. On the study overall, not on this receptor specifically: It remained unclear whether the expanded NKG2C-expressing T cell clones were specific for HCMV antigens. Those dominant clonotypes were again the most abundant among CD3+CD56-NKG2C+ cells in a handful of donors, at about 25-65%. In a handful of donors, the dominant CD3+CD56+NKG2C+ clonotypes ranked among the top 10 CD8+ clonotypes, making up roughly 1.0-7.0% of CD8+ T cells.

A remark on this clonotype: No cognate antigen has been identified for it.

The sequenced material came from blood T cells: a sorted CD56 or NKG2C T cell subset, CD4+ or CD8+ T cells, or bulk PBMC T cells (not recorded which). This clonotype was sampled from a woman between 18 and 70 years old in good health. The chain links TRBV9 with TRBJ2-3; TCRdb's D call of TRBD2 is untestable without DNA. CDR3 reads: CASSVGVLAWPRDTQYF.